The present TCR beta chain was sequenced within a study of blood T cell repertoires in COVID-19. The overall study: Sources were T cells, B-cell-depleted T cells, or PBMCs; the material itself was cDNA or gDNA.

Methods used by the authors: Amplification of reference gene primers was used by the study to estimate nucleated cell counts. Profiling relied on immunoSEQ multiplex PCR, and the TCRdb table lists in-frame clones only, not all of them. Clone size and the V and J calls come from that table; the DNA yielded D and trimming. The top ten hold 4.5% to 5.5% of the sample, which has about 160,000 clones, 80% to 95% seen once. The CDR3 runs 15 residues. The V end was cut by 2 bases, the J end by 4 bases, with 13 bases between. CDR1 and CDR2 from the germline V gene are KGHSH and LQKENI. This receptor was obtained from a woman aged 45-65 years with acute or convalescent COVID-19. Specimen: peripheral blood. J is TRBJ2-3 and V is TRBV18, with D perhaps TRBD1 (5 bases). The CDR3 DNA reads TGTGCCAGCTCACCATTTGACAGACCCCCAGATACGCAGTATTTT. Protein: CASSPFDRPPDTQYF.